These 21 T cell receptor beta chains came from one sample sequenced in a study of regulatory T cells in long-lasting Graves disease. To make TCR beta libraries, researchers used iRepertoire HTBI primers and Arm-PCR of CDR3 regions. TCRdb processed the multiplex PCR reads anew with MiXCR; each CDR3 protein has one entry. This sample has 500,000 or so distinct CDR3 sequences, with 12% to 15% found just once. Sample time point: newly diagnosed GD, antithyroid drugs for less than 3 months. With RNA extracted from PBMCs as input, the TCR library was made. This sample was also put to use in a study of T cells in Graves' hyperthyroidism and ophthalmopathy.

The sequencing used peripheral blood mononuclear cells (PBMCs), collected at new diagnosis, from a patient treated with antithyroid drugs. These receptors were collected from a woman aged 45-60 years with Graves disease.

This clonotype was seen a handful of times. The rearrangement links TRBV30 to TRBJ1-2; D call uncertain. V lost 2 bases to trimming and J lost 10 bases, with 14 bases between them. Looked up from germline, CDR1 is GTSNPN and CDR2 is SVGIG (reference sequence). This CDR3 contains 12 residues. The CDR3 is CAWSLDWHDYTF. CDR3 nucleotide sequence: TGTGCCTGGAGTTTGGACTGGCATGACTACACCTTC.

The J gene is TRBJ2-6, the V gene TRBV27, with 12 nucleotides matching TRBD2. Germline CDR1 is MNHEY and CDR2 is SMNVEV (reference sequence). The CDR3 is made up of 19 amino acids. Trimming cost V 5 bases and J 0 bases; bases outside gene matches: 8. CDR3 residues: CASSQGLAGKISGANVLTF. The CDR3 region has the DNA TGTGCCAGCAGTCAGGGACTAGCGGGCAAAATCTCTGGGGCCAACGTCCTGACTTTC.

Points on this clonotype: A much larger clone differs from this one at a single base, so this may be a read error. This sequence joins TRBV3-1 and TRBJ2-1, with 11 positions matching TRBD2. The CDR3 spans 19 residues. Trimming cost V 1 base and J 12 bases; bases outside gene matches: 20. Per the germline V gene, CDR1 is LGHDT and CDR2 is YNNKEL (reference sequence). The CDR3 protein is CASSQGPPWPSGRLPRQFF. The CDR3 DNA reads TGTGCCAGCAGCCAAGGCCCCCCTTGGCCTAGCGGGAGGTTGCCACGGCAGTTCTTC.

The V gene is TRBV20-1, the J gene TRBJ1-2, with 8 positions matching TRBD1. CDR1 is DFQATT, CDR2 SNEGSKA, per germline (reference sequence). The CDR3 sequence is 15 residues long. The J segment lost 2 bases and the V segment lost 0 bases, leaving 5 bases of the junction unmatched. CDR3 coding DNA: TGCAGTGCTAGAGATCGAACAGGGGGAAACTATGGCTACACCTTC. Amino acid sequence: CSARDRTGGNYGYTF.

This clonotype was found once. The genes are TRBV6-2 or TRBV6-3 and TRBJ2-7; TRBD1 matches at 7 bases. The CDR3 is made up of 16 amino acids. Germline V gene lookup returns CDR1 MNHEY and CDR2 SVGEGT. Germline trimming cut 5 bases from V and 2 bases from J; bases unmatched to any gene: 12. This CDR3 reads CASSEGGGGSPYEQYF. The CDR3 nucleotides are TGTGCCAGCAGTGAAGGGGGCGGCGGCTCACCCTACGAGCAGTACTTC.

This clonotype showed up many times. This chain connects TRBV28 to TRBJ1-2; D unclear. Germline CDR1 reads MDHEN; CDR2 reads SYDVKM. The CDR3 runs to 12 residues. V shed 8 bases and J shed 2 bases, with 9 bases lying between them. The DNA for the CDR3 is TGTGCCAGCTTCAGTAGGAACTATGGCTACACCTTC. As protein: CASFSRNYGYTF.

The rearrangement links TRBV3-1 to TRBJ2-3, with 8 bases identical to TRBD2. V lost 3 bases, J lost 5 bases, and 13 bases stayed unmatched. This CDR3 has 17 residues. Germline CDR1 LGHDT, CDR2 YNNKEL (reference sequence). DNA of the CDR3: TGTGCCAGCAGCCACGGGACTAGTCGGAGGTCTGGAGATACGCAGTATTTT. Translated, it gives CASSHGTSRRSGDTQYF.

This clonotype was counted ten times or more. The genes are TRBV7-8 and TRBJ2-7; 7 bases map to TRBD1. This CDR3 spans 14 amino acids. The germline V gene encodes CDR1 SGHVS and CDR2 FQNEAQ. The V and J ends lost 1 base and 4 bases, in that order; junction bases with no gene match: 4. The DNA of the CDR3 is TGTGCCAGCAGCTTAGGGACAGGATTTTACGAGCAGTACTTC. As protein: CASSLGTGFYEQYF.

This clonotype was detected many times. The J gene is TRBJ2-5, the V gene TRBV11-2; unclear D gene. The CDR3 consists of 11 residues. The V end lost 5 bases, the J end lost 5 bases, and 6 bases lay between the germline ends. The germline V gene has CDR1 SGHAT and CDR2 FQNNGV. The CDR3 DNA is TGTGCCAGCAGCCCATCGGAGACCCAGTACTTC. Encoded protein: CASSPSETQYF.

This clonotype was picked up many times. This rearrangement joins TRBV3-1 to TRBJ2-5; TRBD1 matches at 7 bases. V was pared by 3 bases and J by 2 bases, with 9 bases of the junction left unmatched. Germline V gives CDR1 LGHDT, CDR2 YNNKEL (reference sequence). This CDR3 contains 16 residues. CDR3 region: CASSQVTGVIQETQYF. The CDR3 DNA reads TGTGCCAGCAGCCAGGTAACAGGGGTGATACAAGAGACCCAGTACTTC.

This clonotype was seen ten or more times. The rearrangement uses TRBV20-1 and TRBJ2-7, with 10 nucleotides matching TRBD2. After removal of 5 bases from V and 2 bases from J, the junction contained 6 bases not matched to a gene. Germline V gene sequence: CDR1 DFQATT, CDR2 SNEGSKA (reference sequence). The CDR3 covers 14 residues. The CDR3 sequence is CSADPSGGPYEQYF. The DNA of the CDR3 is TGCAGTGCTGACCCTAGCGGGGGACCCTACGAGCAGTACTTC.

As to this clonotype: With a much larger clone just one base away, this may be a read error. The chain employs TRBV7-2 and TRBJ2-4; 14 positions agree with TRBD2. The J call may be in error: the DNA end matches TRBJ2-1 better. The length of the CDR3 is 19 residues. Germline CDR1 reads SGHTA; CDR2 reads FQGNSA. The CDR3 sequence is CASSARSAPGTSGSNGQFF. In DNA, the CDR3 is TGTGCCAGCAGCGCCCGATCCGCACCCGGGACTAGCGGGAGTAATGGGCAGTTCTTC.

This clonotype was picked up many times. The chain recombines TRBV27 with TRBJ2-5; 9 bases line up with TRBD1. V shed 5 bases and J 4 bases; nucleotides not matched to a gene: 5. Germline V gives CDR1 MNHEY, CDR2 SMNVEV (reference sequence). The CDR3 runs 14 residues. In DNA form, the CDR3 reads TGTGCCAGCAGTCCGTACAGGGGGCGAGAGACCCAGTACTTC. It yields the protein CASSPYRGRETQYF.

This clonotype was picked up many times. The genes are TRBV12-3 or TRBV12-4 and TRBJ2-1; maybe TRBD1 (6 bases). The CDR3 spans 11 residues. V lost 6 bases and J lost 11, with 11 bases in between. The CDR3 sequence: CASSRDTKQFF. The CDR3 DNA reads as TGTGCCAGCAGCCGGGACACTAAGCAGTTCTTC.

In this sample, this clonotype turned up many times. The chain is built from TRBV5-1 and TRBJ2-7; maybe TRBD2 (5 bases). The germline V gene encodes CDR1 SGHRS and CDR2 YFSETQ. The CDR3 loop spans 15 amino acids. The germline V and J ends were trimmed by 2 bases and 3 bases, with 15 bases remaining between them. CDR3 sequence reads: CASSFQEDSNYEQYF. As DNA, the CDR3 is TGCGCCAGCAGCTTCCAAGAGGACTCAAACTACGAGCAGTACTTC. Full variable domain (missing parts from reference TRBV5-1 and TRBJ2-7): KAGVTQTPRYLIKTRGQQVTLSCSPISGHRSVSWYQQTPGQGLQFLFEYFSETQRNKGNFPGRFSGRQFSNSRSEMNVSTLELGDSALYLCASSFQEDSNYEQYFGPGTRLTVT.

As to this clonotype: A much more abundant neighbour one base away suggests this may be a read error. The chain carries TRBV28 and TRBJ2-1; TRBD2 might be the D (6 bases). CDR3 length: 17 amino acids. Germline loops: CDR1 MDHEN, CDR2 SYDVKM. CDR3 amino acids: CAGSLSSLADFYNEQFF. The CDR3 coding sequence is TGTGCCGGCAGTTTATCTTCCTTAGCGGATTTCTACAATGAGCAGTTCTTC.

The CDR3 here is CASSLAVTGGLVVPDTQYF. The CDR3 DNA reads TGTGCCAGCAGCTTAGCGGTGACAGGGGGCCTCGTGGTACCCGATACCCAGTACTTC. The rearrangement links TRBV7-6 to TRBJ2-5; 10 bases match TRBD1. In germline, CDR1 is SGHVS, CDR2 FNYEAQ. The CDR3 totals 19 residues. The junction had 18 bases not matched to a gene; V was cut back by 0 bases and J by 8 bases. The full variable domain, with the rest looked up from reference TRBV7-6 and TRBJ2-5, is GAGVSQSPRYKVTKRGQDVALRCDPISGHVSLYWYRQALGQGPEFLTYFNYEAQQDKSGLPNDRFSAERPEGSISTLTIQRTEQRDSAMYRCASSLAVTGGLVVPDTQYFGPGTRLLVL.

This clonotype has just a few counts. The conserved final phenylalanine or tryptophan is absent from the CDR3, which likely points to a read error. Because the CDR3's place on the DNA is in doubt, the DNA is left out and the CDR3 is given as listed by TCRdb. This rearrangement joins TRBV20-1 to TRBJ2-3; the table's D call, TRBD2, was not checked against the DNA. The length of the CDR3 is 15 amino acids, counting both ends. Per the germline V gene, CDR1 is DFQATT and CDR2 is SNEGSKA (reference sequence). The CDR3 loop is CSATPGLAGGLTQYC.

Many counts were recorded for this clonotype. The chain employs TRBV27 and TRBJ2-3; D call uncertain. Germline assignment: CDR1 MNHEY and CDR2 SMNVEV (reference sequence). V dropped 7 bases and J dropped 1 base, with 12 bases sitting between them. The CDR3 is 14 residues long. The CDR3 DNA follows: TGTGCCAGCAAGACTCTGACGGGCACAGATACGCAGTATTTT. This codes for CASKTLTGTDTQYF.

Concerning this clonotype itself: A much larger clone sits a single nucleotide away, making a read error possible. CDR3: CASSLGRLARSGERFF. Written as DNA, the CDR3 is TGTGCCAGCAGCTTAGGAAGGCTAGCTAGATCCGGGGAGCGGTTTTTT. The V and J genes are TRBV11-2 and TRBJ2-2; TRBD2 is a possible D gene (5 bases). CDR1 and CDR2 from the germline V gene are SGHAT and FQNNGV. This CDR3 has 16 amino acids.

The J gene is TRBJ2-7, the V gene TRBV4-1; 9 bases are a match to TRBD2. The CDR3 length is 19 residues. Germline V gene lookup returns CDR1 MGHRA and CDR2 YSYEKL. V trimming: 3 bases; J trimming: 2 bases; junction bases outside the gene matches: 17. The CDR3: CASSQAFRGGRASPYEQYF. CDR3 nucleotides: TGCGCCAGCAGCCAGGCTTTTCGGGGCGGGAGGGCGTCGCCCTACGAGCAGTACTTC.